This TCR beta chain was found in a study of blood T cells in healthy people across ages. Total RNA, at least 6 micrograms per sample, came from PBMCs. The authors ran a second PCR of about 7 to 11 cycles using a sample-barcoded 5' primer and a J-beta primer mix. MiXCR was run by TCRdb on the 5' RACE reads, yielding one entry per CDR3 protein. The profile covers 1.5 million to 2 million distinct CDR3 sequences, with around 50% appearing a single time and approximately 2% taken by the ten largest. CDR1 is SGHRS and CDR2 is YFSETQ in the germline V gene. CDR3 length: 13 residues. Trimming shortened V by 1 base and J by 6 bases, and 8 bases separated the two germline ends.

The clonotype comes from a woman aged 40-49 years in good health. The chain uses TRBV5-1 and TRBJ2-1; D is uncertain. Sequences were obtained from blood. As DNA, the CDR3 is TGCGCCAGCAGCTTGATAGTGGGCAATGAGCAGTTCTTC. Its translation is CASSLIVGNEQFF.